This T cell receptor (beta chain) was documented in a study of ipilimumab plus nivolumab after autologous stem cell transplantation. The overall study: Patients received a median of roughly five ipilimumab and about 8 nivolumab doses. DLBCL patients had primary refractory or relapsed disease.

CDR3 length: 11 amino acids. Trimming left V 3 bases short and J 5 bases short, with 5 bases between. CDR1 is SEHNR, CDR2 FQNEAQ, per germline (reference sequence). The study's findings and limits: TCR repertoire, Treg phenotype and gut microbiota reportedly support more study of this approach.

With respect to this clone: Its antigen is still unknown.

Only in-frame clones appear in the TCRdb table, and some are missing; sequencing was by immunoSEQ multiplex PCR. The sample holds about 12,000 clones, approximately 69% seen once. Dosing: nivolumab 3 mg/kg IV, weeks 1, 4, 7, 10, then every two weeks to week 26. The source material was PBMCs, sampled in a trial of ipilimumab plus nivolumab as post-transplant consolidation. The receptor was isolated from a male donor with diffuse large B-cell lymphoma. The V gene is TRBV7-9, the J gene TRBJ2-7; D call uncertain. The CDR3 coding sequence is TGTGCCAGCAGCTTTGGAGACGAGCAGTACTTC. Translation: CASSFGDEQYF.